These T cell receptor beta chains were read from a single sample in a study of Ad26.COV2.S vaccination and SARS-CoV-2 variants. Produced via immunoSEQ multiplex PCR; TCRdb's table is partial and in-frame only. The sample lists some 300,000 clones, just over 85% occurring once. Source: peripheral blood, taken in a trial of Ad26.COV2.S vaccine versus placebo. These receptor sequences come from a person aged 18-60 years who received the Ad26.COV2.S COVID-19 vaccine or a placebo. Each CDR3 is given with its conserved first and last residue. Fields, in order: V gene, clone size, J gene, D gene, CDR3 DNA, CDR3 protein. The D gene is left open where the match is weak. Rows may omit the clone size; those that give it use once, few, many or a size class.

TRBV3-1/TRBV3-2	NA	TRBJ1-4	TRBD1	TGTGCCAGCAGCCAAGATGGGGGGACAGGGAGAAAACTGTTTTTT	CASSQDGGTGRKLFF
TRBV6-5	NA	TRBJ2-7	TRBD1	TGTGCCAGCAGGGGGACAGGGCGGTACGAGCAGTACTTC	CASRGTGRYEQYF
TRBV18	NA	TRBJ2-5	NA	TGTGCCAGCTCACCAGGAGGACGGCTTAAAGAGACCCAGTACTTC	CASSPGGRLKETQYF
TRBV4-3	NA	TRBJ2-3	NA	TGCGCCAGCAGCCAAGATAGGCCTACTACGCAGTATTTT	CASSQDRPTTQYF
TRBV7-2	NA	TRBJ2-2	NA	TGTGCCAGCAGCTTAGGCGGACTCGTCGGGGAGCTGTTTTTT	CASSLGGLVGELFF
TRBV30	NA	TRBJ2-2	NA	TGTGCCTGGAGACTTAGGGGGAACACCGGGGAGCTGTTTTTT	CAWRLRGNTGELFF
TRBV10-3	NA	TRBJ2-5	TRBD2	TGTGCCATCAGTGAGCGGGGGGGCACTCAAGAGACCCAGTACTTC	CAISERGGTQETQYF
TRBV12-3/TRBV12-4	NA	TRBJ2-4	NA	TGTGCCAGCAGTCCCCCCGGGACTGCTCAGTACTTC	CASSPPGTAQYF
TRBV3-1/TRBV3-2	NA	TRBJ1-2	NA	TGTGCCAGCAGCCAAGATGGCAGGGGATACTATGGCTACACCTTC	CASSQDGRGYYGYTF
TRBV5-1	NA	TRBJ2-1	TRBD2	TGCGCCAGCAGCTTGGGCATTCGGGGGGGCCTCGATGAGCAGTTCTTC	CASSLGIRGGLDEQFF
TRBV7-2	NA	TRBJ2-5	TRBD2	TGTGCCAGCAGCTTATTCAGCGGGGGCCCTCAAGAGACCCAGTACTTC	CASSLFSGGPQETQYF
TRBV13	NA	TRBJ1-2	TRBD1	TGTGCCAGCAGCGCAGGACAGGTCAATAACTATGGCTACACCTTC	CASSAGQVNNYGYTF
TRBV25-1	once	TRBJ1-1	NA	TGTGCCAGCAGGGGGGGTGCCCCTGAAGCTTTCTTT	CASRGGAPEAFF
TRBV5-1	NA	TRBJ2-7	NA	TGCGCCAGCAGCTTTCAATCGACAGGCCCTTTTCACTTC	CASSFQSTGPFHF
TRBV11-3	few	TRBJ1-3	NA	TGTGCCAGCAGCCACAGCTCTGGAAACACCATATATTTT	CASSHSSGNTIYF
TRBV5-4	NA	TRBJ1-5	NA	TGTGCCAGCAGCTTGGACGGCAGCAATCAGCCCCAGCATTTT	CASSLDGSNQPQHF
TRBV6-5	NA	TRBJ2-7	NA	TGTGCCAGCGAAAGGGGTTCAGCCTACGAGCAGTACTTC	CASERGSAYEQYF
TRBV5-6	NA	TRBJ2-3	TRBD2	TGTGCCAGCAGCTTGGGACTAGCTGGAGATACGCAGTATTTT	CASSLGLAGDTQYF
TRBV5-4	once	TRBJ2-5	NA	TGTGCCAGCAGCGGAGTGAAAGAGACCCAGTACTTC	CASSGVKETQYF
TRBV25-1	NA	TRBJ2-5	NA	TGTGCCAGCAGTGAATATGTAGGGGCGGGGGAGACCCAGTACTTC	CASSEYVGAGETQYF
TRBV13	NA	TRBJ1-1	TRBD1	TGTGCCAGCAGCTCGGTCCCCAAGTTGGACAGGACTGAAGCTTTCTTT	CASSSVPKLDRTEAFF
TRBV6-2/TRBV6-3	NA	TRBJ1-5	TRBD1	TGTGCCAGCAGTTACCAAACACAGGGGAGGTTTGATCAGCCCCAGCATTTT	CASSYQTQGRFDQPQHF
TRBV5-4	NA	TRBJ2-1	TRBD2	TGTGCCAGCAGCTTGGGACTAGCGGGGGGGCTTAATGAGCAGTTCTTC	CASSLGLAGGLNEQFF
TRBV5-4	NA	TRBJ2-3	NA	TGTGCCAGCAGCTTGAGAGGGCCCACAGATACGCAGTATTTT	CASSLRGPTDTQYF
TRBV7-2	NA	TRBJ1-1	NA	TGTGCCAGCAGCTTAGGCGCGGGGGTCGGAATGAACACTGAAGCTTTCTTT	CASSLGAGVGMNTEAFF
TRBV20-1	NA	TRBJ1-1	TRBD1	TGCAGAGGACAGGGGGGCACTGAAGCTTTCTTT	CRGQGGTEAFF
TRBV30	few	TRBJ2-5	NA	TGTGCCTGGAGTCTGGGGGGGGGCTTCGGAGAGACCCAGTACTTC	CAWSLGGGFGETQYF
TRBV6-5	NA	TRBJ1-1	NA	TGTGCCAGCAGCAAAAGACAGCTTAACACTGAAGCTTTCTTT	CASSKRQLNTEAFF
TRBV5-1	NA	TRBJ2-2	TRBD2	TGCGCCAGCAGCTTGGGGCTAGCGGGGGGACTGCAATCGAACACCGGGGAGCTGTTTTTT	CASSLGLAGGLQSNTGELFF